This TCR beta chain was obtained from a study of blood T cell repertoires in COVID-19. At the level of the study: Samples taken during acute and convalescent COVID-19 were collected in the United States, Italy and Spain. Sources were T cells, B-cell-depleted T cells, or PBMCs; the material itself was cDNA or gDNA.

Methods used by the authors: How many nucleated cells were present was estimated from reference gene primer amplification. Only in-frame clones appear in the TCRdb table, and some are missing; sequencing was by immunoSEQ multiplex PCR. That table supplies the V and J calls and clone size; D and trimming were determined from the DNA. Of tens of thousands of clones in the sample, approximately 89% were seen once. The V and J ends lost 5 bases and 1 base respectively, with 6 bases between them. CDR1 is MNHEY, CDR2 SVGAGI, per germline. The CDR3 contains 13 residues. Sequences were obtained from peripheral blood. The source of this sequence is a woman over 75 with acute or convalescent COVID-19. The V call is TRBV6-5, the J call TRBJ2-4; no clear D gene. CDR3 protein: CASSNEAKNIQYF. CDR3 bases: TGTGCCAGCAGTAATGAGGCCAAAAACATTCAGTACTTC.